This T cell receptor beta chain originates from a study of technical replicates of blood from a few donors. CDR1 is SGHVS, CDR2 FNYEAQ, per germline. CDR3 length: 14 amino acids. The V gene lost 2 bases and the J gene lost 3 bases, with 11 bases spanning the gap. The assay was immunoSEQ multiplex PCR, and TCRdb's table has in-frame clones only and misses some. Counted here are 75,000 to 100,000 clones, roughly 94% occurring once; the ten biggest clones make up approximately 0.33%. The origin of this receptor is a human donor in good health. Input material: T cells isolated from PBMCs. This sequence joins TRBV7-6 and TRBJ2-7, with a possible D match to TRBD2 (5 bases). In nucleotides, the CDR3 is TGTGCCAGCAGCTTACCAGCAGGAGGCTACGAGCAGTACTTC. This sequence encodes CASSLPAGGYEQYF.